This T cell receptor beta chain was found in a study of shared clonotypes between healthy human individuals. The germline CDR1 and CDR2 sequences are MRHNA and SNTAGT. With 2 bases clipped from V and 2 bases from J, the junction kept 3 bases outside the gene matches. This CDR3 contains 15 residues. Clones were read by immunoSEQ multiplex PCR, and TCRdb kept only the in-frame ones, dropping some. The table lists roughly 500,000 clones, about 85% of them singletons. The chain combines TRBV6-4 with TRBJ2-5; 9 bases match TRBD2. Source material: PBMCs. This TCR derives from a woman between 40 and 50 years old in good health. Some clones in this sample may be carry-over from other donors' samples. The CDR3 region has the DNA TGTGCCAGCAGTGACCGTGCGGGAGGGCAAGAGACCCAGTACTTC. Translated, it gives CASSDRAGGQETQYF.